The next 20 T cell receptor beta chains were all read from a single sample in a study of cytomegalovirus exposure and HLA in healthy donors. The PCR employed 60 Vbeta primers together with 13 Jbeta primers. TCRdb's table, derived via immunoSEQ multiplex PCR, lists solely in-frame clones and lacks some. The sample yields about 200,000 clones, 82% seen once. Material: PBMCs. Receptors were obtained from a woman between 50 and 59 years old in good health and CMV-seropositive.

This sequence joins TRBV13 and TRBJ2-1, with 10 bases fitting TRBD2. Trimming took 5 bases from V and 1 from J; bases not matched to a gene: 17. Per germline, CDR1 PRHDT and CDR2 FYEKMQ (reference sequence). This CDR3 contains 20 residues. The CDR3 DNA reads TGTGCCAGCAGCGATCGGGGCGGTAGCGGGAGGCCCCCTTCCTACAATGAGCAGTTCTTC. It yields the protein CASSDRGGSGRPPSYNEQFF. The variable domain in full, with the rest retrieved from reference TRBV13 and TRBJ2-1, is AAGVIQSPRHLIKEKRETATLKCYPIPRHDTVYWYQQGPGQDPQFLISFYEKMQSDKGSIPDRFSAQQFSDYHSELNMSSLELGDSALYFCASSDRGGSGRPPSYNEQFFGPGTRLTVL.

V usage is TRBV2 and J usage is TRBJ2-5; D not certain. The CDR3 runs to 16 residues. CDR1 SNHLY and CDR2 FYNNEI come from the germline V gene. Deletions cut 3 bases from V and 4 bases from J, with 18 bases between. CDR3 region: CASSDPGLPFGETQYF. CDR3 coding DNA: TGTGCCAGCAGTGATCCAGGCCTCCCTTTTGGAGAGACCCAGTACTTC.

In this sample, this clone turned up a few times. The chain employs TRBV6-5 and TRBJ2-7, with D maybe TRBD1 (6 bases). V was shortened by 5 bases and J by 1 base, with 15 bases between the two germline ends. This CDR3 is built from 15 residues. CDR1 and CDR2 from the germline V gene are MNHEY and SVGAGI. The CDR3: CASSAEGVGSYEQYF. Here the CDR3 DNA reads TGTGCCAGCAGTGCCGAGGGGGTAGGTTCCTACGAGCAGTACTTC.

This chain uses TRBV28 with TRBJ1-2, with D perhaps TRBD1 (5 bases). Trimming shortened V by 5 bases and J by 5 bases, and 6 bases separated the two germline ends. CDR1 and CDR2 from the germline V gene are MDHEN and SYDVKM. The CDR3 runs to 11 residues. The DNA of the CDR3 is TGTGCCAGCAGTGACAGTTATGGCTACACCTTC. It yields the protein CASSDSYGYTF.

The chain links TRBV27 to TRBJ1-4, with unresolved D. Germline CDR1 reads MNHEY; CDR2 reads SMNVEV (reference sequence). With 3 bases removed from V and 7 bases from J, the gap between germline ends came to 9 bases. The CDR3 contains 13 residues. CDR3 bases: TGTGCCAGCAGTTTCCTAGCGAGTGAAAAACTGTTTTTT. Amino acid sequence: CASSFLASEKLFF.

The DNA of the CDR3 is TGTGCCAGCAGTGGTTGGACAGGGTTAACAGATACGCAGTATTTT. This translates into CASSGWTGLTDTQYF. The rearrangement uses TRBV7-6 and TRBJ2-3, with TRBD1 identical over 8 bases. Per germline, CDR1 SGHVS and CDR2 FNYEAQ. The V gene end was trimmed by 6 bases and the J gene end by 3 bases; junction bases not matched to a gene: 8. This CDR3 is built from 15 residues.

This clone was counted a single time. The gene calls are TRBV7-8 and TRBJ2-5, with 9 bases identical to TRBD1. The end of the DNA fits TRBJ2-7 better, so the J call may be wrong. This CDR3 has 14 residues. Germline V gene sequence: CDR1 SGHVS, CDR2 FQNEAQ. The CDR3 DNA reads TGTGCCAGCAGTTCAGGACAGGGGAAGTACGAGCAGTACTTC. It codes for CASSSGQGKYEQYF.

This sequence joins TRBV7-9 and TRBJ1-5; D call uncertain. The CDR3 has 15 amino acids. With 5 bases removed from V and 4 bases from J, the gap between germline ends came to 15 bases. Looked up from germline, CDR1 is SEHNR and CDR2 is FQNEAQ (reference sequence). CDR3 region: CASSVQGGGNQPQHF. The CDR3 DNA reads TGTGCCAGCAGCGTCCAAGGCGGTGGGAATCAGCCCCAGCATTTT.

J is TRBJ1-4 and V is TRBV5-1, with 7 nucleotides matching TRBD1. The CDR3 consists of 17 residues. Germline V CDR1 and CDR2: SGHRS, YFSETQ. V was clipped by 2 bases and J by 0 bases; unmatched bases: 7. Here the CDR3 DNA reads TGCGCCAGCAGCTTAACTGGGACAGCACCAACTAATGAAAAACTGTTTTTT. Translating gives CASSLTGTAPTNEKLFF.

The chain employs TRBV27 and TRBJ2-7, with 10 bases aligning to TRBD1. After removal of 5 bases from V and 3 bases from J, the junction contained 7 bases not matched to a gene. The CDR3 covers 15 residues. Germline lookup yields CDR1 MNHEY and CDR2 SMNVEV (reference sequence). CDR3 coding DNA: TGTGCCAGCAGTATGCTGGGACAGGGGAGCTACGAGCAGTACTTC. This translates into CASSMLGQGSYEQYF.

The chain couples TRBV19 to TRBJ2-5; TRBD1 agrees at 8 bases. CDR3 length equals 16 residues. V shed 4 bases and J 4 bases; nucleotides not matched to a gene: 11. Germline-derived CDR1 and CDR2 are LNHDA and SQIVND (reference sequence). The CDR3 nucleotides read TGTGCCAGTAGTACCCCCGGACAGGGATTAAGAGAGACCCAGTACTTC. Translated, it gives CASSTPGQGLRETQYF.

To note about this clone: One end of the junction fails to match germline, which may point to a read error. CDR3 amino acids: CASSPLEQGLNEKLFF. The CDR3 DNA is TGTGCCAGCTCCCCACTTGAACAGGGGCTAAATGAAAAACTGTTTTTT. This rearrangement joins TRBV18 to TRBJ1-4, with 7 bases that match TRBD1. The germline V gene has CDR1 KGHSH and CDR2 LQKENI. The length of the CDR3 is 16 residues.

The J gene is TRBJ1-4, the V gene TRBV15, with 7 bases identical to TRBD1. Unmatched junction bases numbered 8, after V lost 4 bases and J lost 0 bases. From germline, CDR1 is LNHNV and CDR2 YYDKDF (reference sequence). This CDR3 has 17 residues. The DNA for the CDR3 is TGTGCCACCAGCACTGGGACAGATCACGCAACTAATGAAAAACTGTTTTTT. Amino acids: CATSTGTDHATNEKLFF.

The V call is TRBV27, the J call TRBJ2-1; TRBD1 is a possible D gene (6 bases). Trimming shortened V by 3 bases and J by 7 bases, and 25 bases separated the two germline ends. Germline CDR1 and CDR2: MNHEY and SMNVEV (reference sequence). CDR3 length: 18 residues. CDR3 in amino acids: CASSFLSLGGVHMNEQFF. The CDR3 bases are TGTGCCAGCAGTTTTCTTTCTCTAGGGGGAGTCCACATGAATGAGCAGTTCTTC.

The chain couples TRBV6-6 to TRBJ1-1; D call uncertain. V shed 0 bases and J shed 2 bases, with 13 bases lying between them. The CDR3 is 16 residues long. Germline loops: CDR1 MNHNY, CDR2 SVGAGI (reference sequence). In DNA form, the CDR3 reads TGTGCCAGCAGTTACTCGCCCCCAGACATAAACACTGAAGCTTTCTTT. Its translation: CASSYSPPDINTEAFF.

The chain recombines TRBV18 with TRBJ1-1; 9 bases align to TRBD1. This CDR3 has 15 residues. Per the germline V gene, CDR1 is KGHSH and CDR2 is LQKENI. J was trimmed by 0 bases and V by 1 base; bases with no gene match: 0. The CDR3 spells CASSPRTGVNTEAFF. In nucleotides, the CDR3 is TGTGCCAGCTCACCACGGACAGGGGTGAACACTGAAGCTTTCTTT.

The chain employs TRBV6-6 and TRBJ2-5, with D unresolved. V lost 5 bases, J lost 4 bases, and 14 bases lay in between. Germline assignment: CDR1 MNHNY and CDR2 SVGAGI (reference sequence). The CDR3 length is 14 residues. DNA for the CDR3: TGTGCCAGCAGTACTCAACCGGTTGTAGAGACCCAGTACTTC. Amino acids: CASSTQPVVETQYF.

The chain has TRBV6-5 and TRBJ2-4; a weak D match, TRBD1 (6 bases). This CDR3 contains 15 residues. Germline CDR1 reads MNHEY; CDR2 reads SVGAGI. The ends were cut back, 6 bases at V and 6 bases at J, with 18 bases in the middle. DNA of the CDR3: TGTGCCAGCAGACCCGGACAGTCCACCACAAACATTCAGTACTTC. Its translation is CASRPGQSTTNIQYF.

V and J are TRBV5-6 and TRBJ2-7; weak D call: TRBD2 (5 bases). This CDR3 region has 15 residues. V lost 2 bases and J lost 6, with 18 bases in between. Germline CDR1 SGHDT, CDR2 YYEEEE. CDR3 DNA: TGTGCCAGCAGCTTCCTGGACCGGGATTTGCGCGAGCAGTACTTC. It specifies CASSFLDRDLREQYF. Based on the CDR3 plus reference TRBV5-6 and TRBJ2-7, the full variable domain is DAGVTQSPTHLIKTRGQQVTLRCSPKSGHDTVSWYQQALGQGPQFIFQYYEEEERQRGNFPDRFSGHQFPNYSSELNVNALLLGDSALYLCASSFLDRDLREQYFGPGTRLTVT.

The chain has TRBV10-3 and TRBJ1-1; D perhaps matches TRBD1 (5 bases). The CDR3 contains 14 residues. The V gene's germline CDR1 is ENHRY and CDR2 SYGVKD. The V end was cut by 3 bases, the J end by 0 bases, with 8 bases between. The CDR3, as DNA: TGTGCCATCAGTGATCTGGGGCTGAACACTGAAGCTTTCTTT. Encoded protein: CAISDLGLNTEAFF.